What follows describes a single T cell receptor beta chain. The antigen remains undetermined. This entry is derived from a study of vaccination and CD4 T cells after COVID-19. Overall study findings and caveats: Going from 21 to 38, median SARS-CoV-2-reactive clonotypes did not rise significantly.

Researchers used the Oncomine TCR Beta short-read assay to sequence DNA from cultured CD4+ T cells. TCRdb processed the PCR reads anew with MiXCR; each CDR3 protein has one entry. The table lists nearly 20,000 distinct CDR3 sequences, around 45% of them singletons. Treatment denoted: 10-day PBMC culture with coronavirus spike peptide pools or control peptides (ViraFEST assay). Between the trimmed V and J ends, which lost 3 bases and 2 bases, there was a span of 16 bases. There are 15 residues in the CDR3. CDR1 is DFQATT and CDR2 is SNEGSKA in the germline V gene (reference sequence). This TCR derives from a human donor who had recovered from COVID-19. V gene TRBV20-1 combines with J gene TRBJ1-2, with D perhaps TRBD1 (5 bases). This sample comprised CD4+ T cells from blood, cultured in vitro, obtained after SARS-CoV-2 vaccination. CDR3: CSASQVFRGNYGYTF. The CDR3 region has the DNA TGCAGTGCTAGTCAGGTGTTTCGGGGCAACTATGGCTACACCTTC.